A selection of T cell receptor beta chains follows, all from one sample in a study of technical replicates of blood from a few donors. Here immunoSEQ multiplex PCR was the method, and the copy in TCRdb shows in-frame clones only, minus some. The table includes under 95,000 clones, around 94% detected once. Specimen: T cells isolated from PBMCs. Receptor source: a human donor in good health. Each CDR3 is given with its conserved first and last residue. Each record gives: D gene, clone size, V gene, J gene, CDR3 DNA, CDR3 protein. A D gene is named only where the DNA matches it firmly. Some rows mark clone size as missing; the rest say once, few, many or name a class of expanded clone.

>TRBD2|-|TRBV5-4|TRBJ2-5
TGTGCCAGCAGCTTCCTAGCGGGAAAGGGAGAGACCCAGTACTTC
CASSFLAGKGETQYF
>TRBD1|once|TRBV6-1|TRBJ1-1
TGTGCCAGCTGGGGACAGGTCCTTGAAGCTTTCTTT
CASWGQVLEAFF
>-|-|TRBV6-1|TRBJ2-7
TGTGCCAGCAGTGACTACGCGCCGGGACACCGCTACGAGCAGTACTTC
CASSDYAPGHRYEQYF
>TRBD1|-|TRBV5-1|TRBJ2-2
TGCGCCAGCAGCTTGGCGGGGATTGGACAGGGGCGCGACACCGGGGAGCTGTTTTTT
CASSLAGIGQGRDTGELFF
>-|-|TRBV6-4|TRBJ1-1
TGTGCCAGCAGTCAGGTCATGAACACTGAAGCTTTCTTT
CASSQVMNTEAFF
>-|-|TRBV6-6|TRBJ2-7
TGTGCCAGCAGTTACGAGTCGACTAGCTACGAGCAGTACTTC
CASSYESTSYEQYF
>TRBD1|-|TRBV19|TRBJ1-1
TGTGCCAGTAGTAGGGGACAGCTGAACACTGAAGCTTTCTTT
CASSRGQLNTEAFF
>TRBD1|-|TRBV14|TRBJ1-2
TGTGCCAGCAGCCATTGGCGGGACAGGGTTGGCTACACCTTC
CASSHWRDRVGYTF
>TRBD2|-|TRBV2|TRBJ2-5
TGTGCCAGCAGTGAAGGTCCAGCGGGGGTCCAAGAGACCCAGTACTTC
CASSEGPAGVQETQYF
>-|-|TRBV27|TRBJ2-3
TGTGCCAGCAGTTCGACAGGCTGGACAGATACGCAGTATTTT
CASSSTGWTDTQYF
>-|-|TRBV6-5|TRBJ2-6
TGTGCCAGCACCCGGGGGAGTGGGGCCAACGTCCTGACTTTC
CASTRGSGANVLTF
>-|few|TRBV10-1|TRBJ1-1
TGCGCCAGCAGCGCACAGGGGAACACTGAAGCTTTCTTT
CASSAQGNTEAFF
>-|-|TRBV9|TRBJ1-1
TGTGCCAGCAGCGTAGCGGGGGGACGCACTGAAGCTTTCTTT
CASSVAGGRTEAFF
>TRBD1|-|TRBV7-9|TRBJ1-1
TGTGCCAGCAGCTTACTCGAGACAGGGGGGAGGTTGGCTGAAGCTTTCTTT
CASSLLETGGRLAEAFF
>TRBD1|once|TRBV27|TRBJ2-7
TGTGCCAGCAGTTTTACGGGACAGGGGGCCTCCCAGTACTTC
CASSFTGQGASQYF
>-|-|TRBV2|TRBJ2-1
TGTGCCCCGCGCGCGGATGAGCAGTTCTTC
CAPRADEQFF
>-|-|TRBV9|TRBJ2-5
TGTGCCAGCAGCGTAGTTGGAGCAGGGGAAGAGACCCAGTACTTC
CASSVVGAGEETQYF
>-|-|TRBV2|TRBJ1-4
TGTGCCAGCAGTGAAGAAGGCGGAAAACTGTTTTTT
CASSEEGGKLFF
>-|-|TRBV9|TRBJ1-1
TGTGCCAGCAGCGTAGAAAGGGGCCCGAACACTGAAGCTTTCTTT
CASSVERGPNTEAFF
>-|-|TRBV19|TRBJ2-2
TGTGCCAGTAGTATAGTCAGGGCCGGGGAGCTGTTTTTT
CASSIVRAGELFF
>-|-|TRBV27|TRBJ2-7
TGTGCCAGCAGTAACATCCCTCGGCGGAAAGTCTACGAGCAGTACTTC
CASSNIPRRKVYEQYF
>TRBD2|-|TRBV4-2|TRBJ2-1
TGTGCCAGCAGCCGGACTAGCGGGAGGGCCTACAATGAGCAGTTCTTC
CASSRTSGRAYNEQFF
>TRBD1|-|TRBV30|TRBJ2-3
TGTGCCTGCCGACAGGGGAGTGGCACAGATACGCAGTATTTT
CACRQGSGTDTQYF
>-|-|TRBV28|TRBJ1-2
TGTGCCAGCAGTTTAGGGGGCGCGGACTATGGCTACACCTTC
CASSLGGADYGYTF
>-|-|TRBV14|TRBJ2-5
TGTGCCAGCAGCCCCCGACAGTCTCGTTCTGAGACCCAGTACTTC
CASSPRQSRSETQYF